This T cell receptor beta chain was found in a study of blood T cell repertoires in COVID-19. Across the study: Sites in the United States, Italy and Spain provided acute and convalescent COVID-19 samples. T cells, B-cell-depleted T cells, or PBMCs provided the cDNA or gDNA that served as material.

In the original processing: Estimation of nucleated cell counts was performed using reference gene primer amplification. Assay: immunoSEQ multiplex PCR; the TCRdb copy retains only in-frame clones and omits some. The V and J calls and clone size come from that table; D and trimming were worked out from the DNA. The profile covers roughly 180,000 clones, with roughly 79% appearing a single time and 15% to 20% taken by the ten largest. Germline-derived CDR1 and CDR2 are LNHDA and SQIVND (reference sequence). CDR3 length: 13 residues. The ends were cut back, 3 bases at V and 6 bases at J, with 9 bases in the middle.

The chain couples TRBV19 to TRBJ1-5; maybe TRBD1 (5 bases). The source is a man aged 55-75 years with active or convalescent COVID-19. Sequenced input: peripheral blood. CDR3 sequence: CASSIGGTQPQHF. For the CDR3, the DNA is TGTGCCAGTAGTATCGGGGGGACTCAGCCCCAGCATTTT. Complete variable domain (other parts from reference TRBV19 and TRBJ1-5): DGGITQSPKYLFRKEGQNVTLSCEQNLNHDAMYWYRQDPGQGLRLIYYSQIVNDFQKGDIAEGYSVSREKKESFPLTVTSAQKNPTAFYLCASSIGGTQPQHFGDGTRLSIL.